Presented here are 17 T cell receptor beta chains from one specimen sequenced in a study of spatial heterogeneity in lung cancer. The time point here: sample taken at primary tumor resection. Tumor, nontumor lung or frozen PBMC supplied whole RNA, sequenced without sorting. TCRdb processed the 5' RACE reads anew with MiXCR; each CDR3 protein has one entry. The sample has some 100,000 distinct CDR3 sequences, 7% to 9% seen once; the top ten hold 6.9%. Sequencing used PBMCs, obtained at surgery. These receptors originate from a male donor with early-stage non-small cell lung cancer.

This clonotype was counted ten times or more. This chain joins TRBV18 and TRBJ1-4, with D possibly being TRBD1 (5 bases). With 5 bases removed from V and 3 bases from J, the gap between germline ends came to 10 bases. This CDR3 contains 14 residues. In germline, CDR1 is KGHSH, CDR2 LQKENI. CDR3 DNA sequence: TGTGCCAGCTCAGCAGGGTTGGCTAATGAAAAACTGTTTTTT. The encoded protein is CASSAGLANEKLFF.

This clonotype appeared many times. The rearrangement joins TRBV18 to TRBJ1-1, with D unclear. This CDR3 has 13 residues. In germline, CDR1 is KGHSH, CDR2 LQKENI. V lost 3 bases to trimming and J lost 3 bases, with 8 bases between them. CDR3: CASSPALYTEAFF. The CDR3 nucleotides are TGTGCCAGCTCACCCGCCCTATACACTGAAGCTTTCTTT.

This clonotype was seen a few times. The V call is TRBV5-4, the J call TRBJ2-2; TRBD2 might be the D (6 bases). The V gene's germline CDR1 is SGHNT and CDR2 YYREEE (reference sequence). The CDR3 has 16 residues. The germline V and J ends were trimmed by 0 bases and 4 bases, with 13 bases remaining between them. The CDR3 region is CASSLDGGGGTGELFF. The CDR3 nucleotides are TGTGCCAGCAGCTTGGACGGGGGAGGAGGCACCGGGGAGCTGTTTTTT.

A few counts support this clonotype. The chain joins TRBV3-1 to TRBJ1-1; perhaps TRBD1 as D (6 bases). The germline V gene has CDR1 LGHDT and CDR2 YNNKEL (reference sequence). V was trimmed by 1 base and J by 3 bases, leaving 12 bases between them. This CDR3 contains 15 residues. CDR3 in amino acids: CASSQGQGWDTEAFF. CDR3 sequence (DNA): TGTGCCAGCAGCCAAGGGCAGGGGTGGGACACTGAAGCTTTCTTT.

This clonotype was counted many times. The chain joins TRBV6-2 or TRBV6-3 to TRBJ2-5, with D uncertain. Germline V lookup: CDR1 MNHEY, CDR2 SVGEGT. Trimming took off 4 bases at V and 4 bases at J, with 13 bases between the two ends. The CDR3 contains 14 residues. The CDR3 loop is CASSLGNLRETQYF. The CDR3 nucleotides read TGTGCCAGCAGTTTGGGCAACCTCCGAGAGACCCAGTACTTC.

This clonotype came up a few times. The V call is TRBV5-6, the J call TRBJ2-1; 14 nucleotides align to TRBD2. J was trimmed by 9 bases and V by 3 bases; bases with no gene match: 5. From germline, CDR1 is SGHDT and CDR2 YYEEEE. The length of the CDR3 is 15 residues. The CDR3 loop reads CASSSPGLAGAEQFF. The CDR3 DNA reads as TGTGCCAGCAGCTCTCCGGGACTAGCGGGAGCTGAGCAGTTCTTC.

This clonotype was recorded at least ten times. The chain couples TRBV3-1 to TRBJ2-2; D tentatively fits TRBD1 or TRBD2 (6 bases each). CDR1 is LGHDT, CDR2 YNNKEL, per germline (reference sequence). The CDR3 length is 16 residues. Trimming left V 0 bases short and J 5 bases short, with 13 bases between. The CDR3 sequence: CASSQERGASTGELFF. In DNA form, the CDR3 reads TGTGCCAGCAGCCAAGAAAGGGGGGCGAGTACCGGGGAGCTGTTTTTT.

There are a few counts of this clonotype. The chain combines TRBV7-9 with TRBJ2-7, with 8 bases fitting TRBD1. Germline trimming cut 4 bases from V and 4 bases from J; bases unmatched to any gene: 12. This CDR3 spans 16 amino acids. Germline V gene lookup returns CDR1 SEHNR and CDR2 FQNEAQ (reference sequence). Here the CDR3 reads CASSSTERTGSYEQYF. CDR3 coding DNA: TGTGCCAGCAGCTCAACTGAGCGGACAGGGTCGTACGAGCAGTACTTC.

The table lists this clonotype with many counts. The chain carries TRBV5-1 and TRBJ1-1; D is perhaps TRBD1 (5 bases). CDR1 and CDR2 from the germline V gene are SGHRS and YFSETQ. V was shortened by 4 bases and J by 1 base, with 11 bases between the two germline ends. This CDR3 is 14 amino acids long. The CDR3 loop reads CASSMLGANTEAFF. CDR3 nucleotide sequence: TGCGCCAGCAGCATGCTAGGGGCGAACACTGAAGCTTTCTTT.

This clonotype showed up just a few times. The V call is TRBV6-6, the J call TRBJ2-7, with D unclear. The V end lost 0 bases, the J end lost 4 bases, and 13 bases lay between the germline ends. The CDR3 loop spans 15 amino acids. Germline assignment: CDR1 MNHNY and CDR2 SVGAGI (reference sequence). Here the CDR3 reads CASSYSSRQRYEQYF. The DNA of the CDR3 is TGTGCCAGCAGTTACTCGAGCCGGCAGAGATACGAGCAGTACTTC.

This clonotype has a count of ten or more. The V call is TRBV3-1, the J call TRBJ2-7; D uncertain. The germline V gene encodes CDR1 LGHDT and CDR2 YNNKEL (reference sequence). Trimming removed 3 bases from V and 6 bases from J, with 9 bases in between. CDR3 length: 12 amino acids. The CDR3 nucleotides are TGTGCCAGCAGCCACCTCCCGGCCGAGCAGTACTTC. Amino acid sequence: CASSHLPAEQYF.

This clonotype was seen many times. The rearrangement joins TRBV29-1 to TRBJ2-5; 14 bases line up with TRBD2. The germline CDR1 and CDR2 sequences are SQVTM and ANQGSEA. The length of the CDR3 is 17 residues. J lost 1 base, V lost 2 bases, and 6 bases had no gene match. The DNA for the CDR3 is TGCAGCGTTGAATACGGGACTAGCGGGAGCCTCCAAGAGACCCAGTACTTC. Protein sequence: CSVEYGTSGSLQETQYF.

V gene TRBV12-3 or TRBV12-4 combines with J gene TRBJ2-1; 8 bases match TRBD2. This CDR3 spans 13 amino acids. J was trimmed by 9 bases and V by 3 bases; bases with no gene match: 4. The CDR3, as DNA: TGTGCCAGCAGTTTCGGACTAGCTGGTGAGCAGTTCTTC. This sequence encodes CASSFGLAGEQFF.

This clonotype was detected a few times. The genes are TRBV4-2 and TRBJ1-2, with a weak D call TRBD1 (6 bases). The germline CDR1 and CDR2 sequences are LGHNA and YNFKEQ. V was pared by 0 bases and J by 0 bases, with 8 bases between. CDR3 length equals 15 residues. In DNA, the CDR3 is TGTGCCAGCAGCCAAGATGAGGGGGCTAACTATGGCTACACCTTC. Encoded protein: CASSQDEGANYGYTF.

The chain joins TRBV28 to TRBJ2-7, with 8 bases identical to TRBD2. This CDR3 spans 15 amino acids. Losses at the gene ends were 2 bases for V and 3 bases for J; bases not matched to a gene: 6. Germline CDR1 is MDHEN and CDR2 is SYDVKM. CDR3 sequence reads: CASSLLAGGNYEQYF. The CDR3 nucleotides read TGTGCCAGCAGTTTACTGGCGGGGGGCAACTACGAGCAGTACTTC.

This clonotype was recorded a few times. J is TRBJ1-2 and V is TRBV7-2; no clear D gene. Between the trimmed V and J ends, which lost 7 bases and 2 bases, there was a span of 17 bases. There are 15 residues in the CDR3. Germline CDR1 reads SGHTA; CDR2 reads FQGNSA. CDR3 protein: CASTPQVRANYGYTF. As DNA, the CDR3 is TGTGCCAGCACCCCCCAGGTCCGGGCAAACTATGGCTACACCTTC. The variable domain in full, completed from reference TRBV7-2 and TRBJ1-2, reads GAGVSQSPSNKVTEKGKDVELRCDPISGHTALYWYRQSLGQGLEFLIYFQGNSAPDKSGLPSDRFSAERTGGSVSTLTIQRTQQEDSAVYLCASTPQVRANYGYTFGSGTRLTVV.

This clonotype was recorded many times. The chain couples TRBV5-4 to TRBJ2-7; 10 nucleotides line up with TRBD2. CDR1 SGHNT and CDR2 YYREEE come from the germline V gene (reference sequence). CDR3 size: 16 residues. The junction had 9 bases not matched to a gene; V was cut back by 3 bases and J by 3 bases. This CDR3 reads CASSSPLAGVNYEQYF. The CDR3 DNA is TGTGCCAGCAGCTCGCCCCTAGCGGGAGTTAACTACGAGCAGTACTTC.